These T cell receptor beta chains were read from a single sample in a study of CXCR3-negative and CXCR3-positive naive CD8 T cells. Reprocessing the 5' RACE reads, TCRdb reports a single entry for every CDR3 protein and omits DNA. The sample's table shows about 110,000 distinct CDR3 sequences. The specimen sequenced was naive CXCR3+ CD8+ T cells from blood. These receptors were taken from a human donor in good health. Some clones in this sample may be carry-over from other donors' samples. Both conserved end residues are part of each CDR3.

J: TRBJ1-1; V: TRBV12-3/TRBV12-4; CDR3: CASSLGLNEAFF
J: TRBJ1-3; V: TRBV15; CDR3: CATSTQTGGSGNTIYF
J: TRBJ1-1; V: TRBV7-9; CDR3: CASSLAPGQATEAFF
J: TRBJ2-1; V: TRBV7-9; CDR3: CASSSLGAGAANEQFF
J: TRBJ1-2; V: TRBV7-9; CDR3: CASSPGQGMDGYTF
J: TRBJ2-7; V: TRBV29-1; CDR3: CSVVYSSYYEQYF
J: TRBJ2-3; V: TRBV20-1; CDR3: CSARLTSGLTDTQYF
J: TRBJ2-3; V: TRBV20-1; CDR3: CSARDRTSPDTQYF
J: TRBJ2-1; V: TRBV9; CDR3: CASSVAGTSGGEQFF
J: TRBJ2-4; V: TRBV3-1; CDR3: CASSQISGGAKNIQYF
J: TRBJ2-7; V: TRBV29-1; CDR3: CSVEELGEQYF
J: TRBJ2-7; V: TRBV20-1; CDR3: CSASPQSSYEQYF
J: TRBJ2-1; V: TRBV12-3/TRBV12-4; CDR3: CASSFMAGGSYNEQFF
J: TRBJ2-7; V: TRBV28; CDR3: CASSLEGEHYEQYF
J: TRBJ2-1; V: TRBV4-1; CDR3: CASSQDWEDEQFF
J: TRBJ2-3; V: TRBV20-1; CDR3: CSAPWTGGVTDTQYF
J: TRBJ2-1; V: TRBV20-1; CDR3: CSALTGPPEQFF
J: TRBJ2-2; V: TRBV20-1; CDR3: CSARVPTSANTGELFF
J: TRBJ2-1; V: TRBV20-1; CDR3: CSALGLADLRDEQFF
J: TRBJ1-1; V: TRBV19; CDR3: CASSIAGTEAFF
J: TRBJ1-5; V: TRBV18; CDR3: CASSPYWDRVSNQPQHF
J: TRBJ2-2; V: TRBV20-1; CDR3: CSARSRVGQGALGELFF
J: TRBJ2-1; V: TRBV6-5; CDR3: CASSFLGSDEQFF
J: TRBJ2-1; V: TRBV24-1; CDR3: CATSDLHGVNEQFF
J: TRBJ2-7; V: TRBV5-5; CDR3: CASSQTRNYEQYF
J: TRBJ2-7; V: TRBV15; CDR3: CATSSVTGHEQYF
J: TRBJ1-2; V: TRBV7-2; CDR3: CASSLYPGDYGYTF
J: TRBJ2-5; V: TRBV28; CDR3: CATYGAGVRTQYF
J: TRBJ2-7; V: TRBV4-1; CDR3: CASSQSAGDEQYF
J: TRBJ2-1; V: TRBV28; CDR3: CASSRGQTSFDEQFF
J: TRBJ2-7; V: TRBV14; CDR3: CASSPLESYEQYF
J: TRBJ1-5; V: TRBV15; CDR3: CATSTDNQPQHF
J: TRBJ2-5; V: TRBV9; CDR3: CASSVGGTLGETQYF
J: TRBJ1-2; V: TRBV29-1; CDR3: CSVSGEANYGYTF
J: TRBJ2-7; V: TRBV29-1; CDR3: CSVYGQGDTYEQYF
J: TRBJ2-7; V: TRBV20-1; CDR3: CSASGLASYEQYF
J: TRBJ2-1; V: TRBV5-6; CDR3: CASSLELAGRNNEQFF
J: TRBJ2-7; V: TRBV12-3/TRBV12-4; CDR3: CASSLVPGGGEQYF
J: TRBJ2-1; V: TRBV7-9; CDR3: CASTPPGGPSYNEQFF
J: TRBJ2-7; V: TRBV4-1; CDR3: CASSQEVGGQGLYEQYF
J: TRBJ2-4; V: TRBV5-6; CDR3: CASSLASGNIQYF
J: TRBJ2-7; V: TRBV29-1; CDR3: CSVEDRRTGAASYEQYF
J: TRBJ2-1; V: TRBV11-3; CDR3: CASSLDQSSSYNEQFF
J: TRBJ1-1; V: TRBV4-3; CDR3: CASSQGARTGGPGEAFF
J: TRBJ1-5; V: TRBV6-2/TRBV6-3; CDR3: CASSYTRPGPELPQHF
J: TRBJ1-5; V: TRBV5-6; CDR3: CASSLGRDRRQPQHF
J: TRBJ2-7; V: TRBV15; CDR3: CATSRDAQGEREQYF
J: TRBJ2-1; V: TRBV19; CDR3: CASRPSYPGGPYNEQFF
J: TRBJ2-3; V: TRBV6-5; CDR3: CASSYSPGASTDTQYF
J: TRBJ1-6; V: TRBV20-1; CDR3: CSAREPNRDGNSPLHF
J: TRBJ1-2; V: TRBV4-3; CDR3: CASSQEGDRGYGYTF
J: TRBJ1-5; V: TRBV6-2/TRBV6-3; CDR3: CASSSATGPNQPQHF